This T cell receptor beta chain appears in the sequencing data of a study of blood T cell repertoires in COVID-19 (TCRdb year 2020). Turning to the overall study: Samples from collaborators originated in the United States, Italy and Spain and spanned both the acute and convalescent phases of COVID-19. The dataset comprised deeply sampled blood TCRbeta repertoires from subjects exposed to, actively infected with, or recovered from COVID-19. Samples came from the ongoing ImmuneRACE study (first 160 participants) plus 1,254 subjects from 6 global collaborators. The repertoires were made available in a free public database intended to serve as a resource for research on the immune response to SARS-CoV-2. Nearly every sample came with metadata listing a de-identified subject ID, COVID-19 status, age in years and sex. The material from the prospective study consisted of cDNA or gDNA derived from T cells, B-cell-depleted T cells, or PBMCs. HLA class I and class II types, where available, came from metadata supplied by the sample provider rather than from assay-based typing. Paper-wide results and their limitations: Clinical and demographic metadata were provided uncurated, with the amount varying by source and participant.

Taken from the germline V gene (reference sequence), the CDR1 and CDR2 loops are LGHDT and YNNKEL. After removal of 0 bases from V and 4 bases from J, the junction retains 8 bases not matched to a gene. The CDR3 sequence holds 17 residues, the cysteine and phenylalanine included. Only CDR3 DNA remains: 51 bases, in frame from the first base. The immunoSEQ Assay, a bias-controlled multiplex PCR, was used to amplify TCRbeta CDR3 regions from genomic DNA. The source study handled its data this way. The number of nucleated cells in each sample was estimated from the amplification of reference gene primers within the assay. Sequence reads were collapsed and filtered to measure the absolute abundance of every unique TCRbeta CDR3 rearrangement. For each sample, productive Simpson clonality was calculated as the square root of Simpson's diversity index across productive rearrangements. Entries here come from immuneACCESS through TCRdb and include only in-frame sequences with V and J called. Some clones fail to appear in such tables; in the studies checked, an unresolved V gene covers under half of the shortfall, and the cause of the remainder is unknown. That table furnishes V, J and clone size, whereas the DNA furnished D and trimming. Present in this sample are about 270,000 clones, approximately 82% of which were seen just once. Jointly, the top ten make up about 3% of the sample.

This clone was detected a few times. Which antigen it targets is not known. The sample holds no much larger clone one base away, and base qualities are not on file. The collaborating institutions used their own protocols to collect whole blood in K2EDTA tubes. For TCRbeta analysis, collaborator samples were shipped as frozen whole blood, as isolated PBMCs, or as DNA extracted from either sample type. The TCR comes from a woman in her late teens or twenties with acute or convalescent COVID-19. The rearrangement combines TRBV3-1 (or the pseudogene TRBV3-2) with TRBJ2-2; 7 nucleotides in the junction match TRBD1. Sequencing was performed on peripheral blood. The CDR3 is CASSQDVDRFRTGELFF. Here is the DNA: TGTGCCAGCAGCCAAGATGTGGACAGGTTTCGCACCGGGGAGCTGTTTTTT.